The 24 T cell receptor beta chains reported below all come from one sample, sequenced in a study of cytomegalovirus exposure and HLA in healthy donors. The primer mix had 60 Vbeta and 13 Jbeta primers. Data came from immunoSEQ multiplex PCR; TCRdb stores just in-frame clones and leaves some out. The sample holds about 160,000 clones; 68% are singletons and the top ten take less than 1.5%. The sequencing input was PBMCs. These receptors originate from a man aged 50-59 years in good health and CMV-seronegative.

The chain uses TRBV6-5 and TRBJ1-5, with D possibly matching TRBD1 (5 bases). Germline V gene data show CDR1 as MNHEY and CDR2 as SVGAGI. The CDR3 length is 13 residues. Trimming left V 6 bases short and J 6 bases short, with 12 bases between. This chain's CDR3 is CASRGHGGQPQHF. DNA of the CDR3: TGTGCCAGCAGAGGACATGGCGGTCAGCCCCAGCATTTT.

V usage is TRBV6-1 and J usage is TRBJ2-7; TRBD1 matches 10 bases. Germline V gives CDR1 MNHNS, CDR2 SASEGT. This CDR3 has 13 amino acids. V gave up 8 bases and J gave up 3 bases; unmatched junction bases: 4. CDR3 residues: CASARDRGYEQYF. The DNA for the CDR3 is TGTGCCAGCGCCCGGGACAGGGGCTACGAGCAGTACTTC.

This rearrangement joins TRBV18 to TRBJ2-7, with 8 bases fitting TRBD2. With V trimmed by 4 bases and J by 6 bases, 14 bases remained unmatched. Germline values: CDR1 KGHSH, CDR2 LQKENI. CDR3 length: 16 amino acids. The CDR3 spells CASSQRTRAGRAEQYF. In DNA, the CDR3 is TGTGCCAGCTCACAACGAACCCGGGCCGGGAGGGCCGAGCAGTACTTC.

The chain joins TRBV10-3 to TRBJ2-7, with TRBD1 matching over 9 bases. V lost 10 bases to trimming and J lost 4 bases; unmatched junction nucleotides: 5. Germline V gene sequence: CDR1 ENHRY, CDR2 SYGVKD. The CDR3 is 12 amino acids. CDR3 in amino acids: CANRDRAYEQYF. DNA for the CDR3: TGTGCCAACCGGGACAGGGCGTACGAGCAGTACTTC.

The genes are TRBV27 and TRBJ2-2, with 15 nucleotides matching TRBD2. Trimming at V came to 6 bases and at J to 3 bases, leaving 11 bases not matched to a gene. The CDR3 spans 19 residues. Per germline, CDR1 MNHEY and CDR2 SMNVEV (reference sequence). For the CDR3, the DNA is TGTGCCAGCAGCCCCGGACTAGCGGGGGGGCCGAGGTACACCGGGGAGCTGTTTTTT. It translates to CASSPGLAGGPRYTGELFF.

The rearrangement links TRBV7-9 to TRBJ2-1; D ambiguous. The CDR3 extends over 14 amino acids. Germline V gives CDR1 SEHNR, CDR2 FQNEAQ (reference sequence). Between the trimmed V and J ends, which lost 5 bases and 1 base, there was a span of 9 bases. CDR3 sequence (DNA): TGTGCCAGCAGCCCCGTAATTTCCTACAATGAGCAGTTCTTC. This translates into CASSPVISYNEQFF.

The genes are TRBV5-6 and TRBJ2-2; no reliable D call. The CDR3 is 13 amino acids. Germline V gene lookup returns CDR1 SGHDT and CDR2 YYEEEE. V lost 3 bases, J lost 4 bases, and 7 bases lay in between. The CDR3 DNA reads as TGTGCCAGCAGCTCCTTTTCCACCGGGGAGCTGTTTTTT. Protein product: CASSSFSTGELFF.

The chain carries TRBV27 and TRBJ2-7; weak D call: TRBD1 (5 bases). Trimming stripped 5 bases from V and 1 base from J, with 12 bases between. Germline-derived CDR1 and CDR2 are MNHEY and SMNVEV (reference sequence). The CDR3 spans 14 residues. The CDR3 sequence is CASSPRQGSYEQYF. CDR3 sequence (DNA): TGTGCCAGCAGTCCACGCCAGGGTTCCTACGAGCAGTACTTC.

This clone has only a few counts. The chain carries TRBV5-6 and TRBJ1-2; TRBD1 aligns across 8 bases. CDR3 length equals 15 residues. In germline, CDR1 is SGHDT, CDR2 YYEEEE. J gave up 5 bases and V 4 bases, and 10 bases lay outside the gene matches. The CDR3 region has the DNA TGTGCCAGCAGCACTCGACAGGGGATGAGGTATGGCTACACCTTC. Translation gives CASSTRQGMRYGYTF.

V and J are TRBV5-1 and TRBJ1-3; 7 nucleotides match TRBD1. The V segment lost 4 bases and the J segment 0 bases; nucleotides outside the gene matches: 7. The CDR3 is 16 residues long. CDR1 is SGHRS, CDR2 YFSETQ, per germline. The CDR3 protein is CASSAGQLSSGNTIYF. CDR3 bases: TGCGCCAGCAGCGCGGGACAGCTAAGCTCTGGAAACACCATATATTTT.

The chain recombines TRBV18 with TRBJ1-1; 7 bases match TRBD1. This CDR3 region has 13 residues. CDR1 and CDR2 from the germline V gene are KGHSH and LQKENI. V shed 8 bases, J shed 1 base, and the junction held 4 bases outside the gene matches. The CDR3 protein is CASLGTANTEAFF. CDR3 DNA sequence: TGTGCCAGCCTAGGGACAGCGAACACTGAAGCTTTCTTT.

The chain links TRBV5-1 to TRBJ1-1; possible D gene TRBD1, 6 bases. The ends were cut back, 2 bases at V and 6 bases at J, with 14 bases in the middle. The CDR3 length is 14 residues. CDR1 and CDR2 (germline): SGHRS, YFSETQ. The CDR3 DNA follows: TGCGCCAGCAGCTTAACAGGGACGGTGGCTGAAGCTTTCTTT. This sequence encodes CASSLTGTVAEAFF.

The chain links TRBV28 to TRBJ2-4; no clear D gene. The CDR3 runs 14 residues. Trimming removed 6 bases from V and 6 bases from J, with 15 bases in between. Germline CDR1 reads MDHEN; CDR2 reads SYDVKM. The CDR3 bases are TGTGCCAGCAGCTCATTATGGCAGATAAACATTCAGTACTTC. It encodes CASSSLWQINIQYF.

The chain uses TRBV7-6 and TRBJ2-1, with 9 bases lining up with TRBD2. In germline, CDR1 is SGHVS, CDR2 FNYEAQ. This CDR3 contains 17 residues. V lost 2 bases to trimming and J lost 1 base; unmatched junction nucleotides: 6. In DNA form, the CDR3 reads TGTGCCAGCAGCTTAAATAGCGGGGGCTTATCCTACAATGAGCAGTTCTTC. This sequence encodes CASSLNSGGLSYNEQFF.

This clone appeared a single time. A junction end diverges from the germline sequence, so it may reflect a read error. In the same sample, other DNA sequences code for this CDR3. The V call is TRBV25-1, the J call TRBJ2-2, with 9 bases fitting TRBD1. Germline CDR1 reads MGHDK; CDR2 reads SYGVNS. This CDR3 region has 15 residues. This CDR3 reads CASSEPTGGTGELFF. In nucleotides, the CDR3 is TGCGCCAGCAGTGAACCGACAGGGGGCACCGGGGAGCTGTTTTTT.

This CDR3 reads CASSLGERGATDTQYF. Here the CDR3 DNA reads TGTGCCAGCAGCTTAGGAGAGCGGGGGGCCACAGATACGCAGTATTTT. V is TRBV7-9 and J is TRBJ2-3; 9 positions agree with TRBD2. The germline gives CDR1 SEHNR, CDR2 FQNEAQ (reference sequence). This CDR3 contains 16 residues. With V trimmed by 1 base and J by 2 bases, 4 bases remained unmatched.

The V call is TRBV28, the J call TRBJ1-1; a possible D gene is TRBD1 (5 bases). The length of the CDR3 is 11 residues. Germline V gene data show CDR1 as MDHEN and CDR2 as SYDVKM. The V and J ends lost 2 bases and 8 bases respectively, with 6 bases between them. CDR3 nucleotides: TGTGCCAGCAGTTTACAGGGAGAAGCTTTCTTT. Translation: CASSLQGEAFF. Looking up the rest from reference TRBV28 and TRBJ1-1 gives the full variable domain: DVKVTQSSRYLVKRTGEKVFLECVQDMDHENMFWYRQDPGLGLRLIYFSYDVKMKEKGDIPEGYSVSREKKERFSLILESASTNQTSMYLCASSLQGEAFFGQGTRLTVV.

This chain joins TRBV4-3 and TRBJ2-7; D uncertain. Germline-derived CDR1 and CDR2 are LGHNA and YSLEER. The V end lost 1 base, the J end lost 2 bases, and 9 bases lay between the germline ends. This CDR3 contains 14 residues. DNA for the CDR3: TGCGCCAGCAGCCAAGGCCCCAGTCCCTACGAGCAGTACTTC. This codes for CASSQGPSPYEQYF.

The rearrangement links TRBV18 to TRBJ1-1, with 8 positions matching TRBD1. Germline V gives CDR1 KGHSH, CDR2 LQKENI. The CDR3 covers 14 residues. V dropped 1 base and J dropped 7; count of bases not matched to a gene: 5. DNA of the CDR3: TGTGCCAGCTCACCACTGACAGGGGATAGTGAAGCTTTCTTT. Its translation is CASSPLTGDSEAFF.

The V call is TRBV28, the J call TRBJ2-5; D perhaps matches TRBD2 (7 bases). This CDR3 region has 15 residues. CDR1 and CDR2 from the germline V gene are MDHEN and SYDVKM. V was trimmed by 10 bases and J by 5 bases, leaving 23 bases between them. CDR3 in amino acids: CAISKGGLGVETQYF. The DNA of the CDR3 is TGTGCCATCTCCAAGGGGGGGCTAGGTGTGGAGACCCAGTACTTC.

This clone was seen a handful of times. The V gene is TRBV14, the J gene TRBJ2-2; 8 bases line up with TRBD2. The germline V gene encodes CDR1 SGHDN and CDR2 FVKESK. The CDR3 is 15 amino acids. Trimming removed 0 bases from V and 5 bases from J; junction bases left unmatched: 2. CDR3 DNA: TGTGCCAGCAGCCAAGAAATAGCGGGGACCGGGGAGCTGTTTTTT. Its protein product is CASSQEIAGTGELFF. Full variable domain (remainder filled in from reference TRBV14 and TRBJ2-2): EAGVTQFPSHSVIEKGQTVTLRCDPISGHDNLYWYRRVMGKEIKFLLHFVKESKQDESGMPNNRFLAERTGGTYSTLKVQPAELEDSGVYFCASSQEIAGTGELFFGEGSRLTVL.

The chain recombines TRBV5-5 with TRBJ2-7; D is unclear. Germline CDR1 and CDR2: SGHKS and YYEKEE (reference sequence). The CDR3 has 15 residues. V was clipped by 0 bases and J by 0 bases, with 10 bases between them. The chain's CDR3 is CASSLVLVSSYEQYF. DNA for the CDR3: TGTGCCAGCAGCTTGGTACTGGTGAGCTCCTACGAGCAGTACTTC.

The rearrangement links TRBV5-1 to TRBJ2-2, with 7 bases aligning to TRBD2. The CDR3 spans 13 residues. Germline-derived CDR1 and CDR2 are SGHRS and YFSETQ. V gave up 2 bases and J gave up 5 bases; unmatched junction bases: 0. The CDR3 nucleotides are TGCGCCAGCAGCTTCGGGGGGACCGGGGAGCTGTTTTTT. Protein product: CASSFGGTGELFF.

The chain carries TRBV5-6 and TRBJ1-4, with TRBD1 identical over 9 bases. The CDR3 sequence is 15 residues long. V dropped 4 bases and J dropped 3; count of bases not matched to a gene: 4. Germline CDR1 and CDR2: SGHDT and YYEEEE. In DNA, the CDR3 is TGTGCCAGCAGCGCCCGGACAGGGGCTAATGAAAAACTGTTTTTT. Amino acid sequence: CASSARTGANEKLFF. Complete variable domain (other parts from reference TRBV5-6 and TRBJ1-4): DAGVTQSPTHLIKTRGQQVTLRCSPKSGHDTVSWYQQALGQGPQFIFQYYEEEERQRGNFPDRFSGHQFPNYSSELNVNALLLGDSALYLCASSARTGANEKLFFGSGTQLSVL.